These 4 T cell receptor beta chains originate from one sample sequenced in a study of blood T cells in healthy people across ages (dated by TCRdb to between 2014 and 2017). Libraries were made using 5' RACE. The listed sequencing device is Illumina HiSeq 2500. A second PCR of about 7 to 12 cycles was run with a J-beta primer mix and a sample-barcoded 5' primer. The public reads were quality trimmed at Q25 with fastp and then assembled into clones with MiXCR by TCRdb, keeping productive beta chains. Entries that share a CDR3 protein sequence are merged under the most common genes and DNA. A total of around 650,000 distinct CDR3 sequences appear in this sample, about 30% of them only once. The leading ten clones occupy approximately 15% of the sample. The sequenced material came from blood. Receptors originate from a woman aged 80 or older in good health. Donor details come from another sample of the same person, matched by shared clones.

This clonotype has more than one count but fewer than ten. The V gene is TRBV12-3 or TRBV12-4, the J gene TRBJ1-5, with D hard to call. The CDR3 spans 11 residues. Trimming shortened V by 1 base and J by 12 bases, and 7 bases separated the two germline ends. As DNA, the CDR3 is TGTGCCAGCAGTTTAGGTGGGTACCAGCATTTT. This gives the protein CASSLGGYQHF.

The rearrangement links TRBV5-1 to TRBJ2-3; D not resolved. Germline V gene sequence: CDR1 SGHRS, CDR2 YFSETQ. V was shortened by 0 bases and J by 5 bases, with 10 bases between the two germline ends. The CDR3 totals 14 residues. The CDR3 is CASSLGHRQDTQYF. CDR3 DNA sequence: TGCGCCAGCAGCTTGGGACATAGACAAGATACGCAGTATTTT.

V usage is TRBV6-2 or TRBV6-3 and J usage is TRBJ2-1; 9 nucleotides line up with TRBD2. Per germline, CDR1 MNHEY and CDR2 SVGEGT. Losses at the gene ends were 2 bases for V and 6 bases for J; bases not matched to a gene: 14. The CDR3 contains 18 residues. CDR3 DNA sequence: TGTGCCAGCAGTTACCCCCGTGGCGGGAGGGCCCAAGGCAATGAGCAGTTCTTC. Protein: CASSYPRGGRAQGNEQFF.

This clonotype was seen many times. The genes are TRBV20-1 and TRBJ2-3; TRBD2 matches at 12 bases. Looked up from germline, CDR1 is DFQATT and CDR2 is SNEGSKA (reference sequence). With V trimmed by 0 bases and J by 4 bases, 5 bases remained unmatched. This CDR3 contains 16 residues. DNA of the CDR3: TGCAGTGCTAGAGATCTATCTAGCGGGGGGGCAGATACGCAGTATTTT. This encodes CSARDLSSGGADTQYF.